A single sample gave rise to the 8 T cell receptor beta chains below, sequenced in a study of OX40 agonist ivuxolimab in advanced cancers. TCRdb's copy holds only in-frame clones and misses some; the assay was immunoSEQ multiplex PCR. The table shows tens of thousands of clones, with around 86% occurring only once. This sample comprised CD4+ or CD8+ T cells sorted from blood, obtained in a trial of the OX40 agonist ivuxolimab. The source is an adult with an advanced solid tumor such as melanoma, head and neck, liver or kidney cancer.

In DNA, the CDR3 is TGTGCCAGCTCACCCGACTCCGAAGGGGCCGGCTACACCTTC. It yields the protein CASSPDSEGAGYTF. The chain recombines TRBV18 with TRBJ1-2; D may be TRBD1 (5 bases). CDR3 length: 14 residues. The V end lost 3 bases, the J end lost 8 bases, and 16 bases lay between the germline ends. CDR1 KGHSH and CDR2 LQKENI come from the germline V gene.

This rearrangement joins TRBV6-5 to TRBJ1-5, with a possible D match to TRBD1 (6 bases). Between the trimmed V and J ends, which lost 6 bases and 5 bases, there was a span of 11 bases. CDR3 length: 13 residues. Per germline, CDR1 MNHEY and CDR2 SVGAGI. CDR3: CASSYDRYQPQHF. The CDR3 DNA sequence: TGTGCCAGCAGCTACGACAGGTATCAGCCCCAGCATTTT.

This clone appeared a single time. The V and J genes are TRBV30 and TRBJ2-2; weak D call: TRBD1 (6 bases). The CDR3 runs to 15 residues. The V end was cut by 0 bases, the J end by 2 bases, with 10 bases between. Germline CDR1 GTSNPN, CDR2 SVGIG (reference sequence). The CDR3 reads CAWSVGTTNTGELFF. As DNA, the CDR3 is TGTGCCTGGAGTGTTGGGACAACTAACACCGGGGAGCTGTTTTTT.

Details on this clone: Different DNA sequences within this sample yield the same CDR3. V is TRBV28 and J is TRBJ1-2; 7 bases map to TRBD1. After removal of 8 bases from V and 3 bases from J, the junction contained 9 bases not matched to a gene. The CDR3 length is 14 residues. The germline V gene encodes CDR1 MDHEN and CDR2 SYDVKM. Written as DNA, the CDR3 is TGTGCCAGCGGAAAATCCGGGACAGACTATGGCTACACCTTC. Its protein is CASGKSGTDYGYTF.

The J gene is TRBJ1-2, the V gene TRBV15, with D possibly being TRBD1 (5 bases). The CDR3 has 12 amino acids. V was cut by 5 bases and J by 4 bases, with 8 bases left in between. CDR1 is LNHNV, CDR2 YYDKDF, per germline (reference sequence). CDR3 bases: TGTGCCACCAGCTTTGGGGCCTATGGCTACACCTTC. Its translation is CATSFGAYGYTF. Filled out from reference TRBV15 and TRBJ1-2, the complete variable domain reads DAMVIQNPRYQVTQFGKPVTLSCSQTLNHNVMYWYQQKSSQAPKLLFHYYDKDFNNEADTPDNFQSRRPNTSFCFLDIRSPGLGDTAMYLCATSFGAYGYTFGSGTRLTVV.

The CDR3 is CAWTPRGLNSETQYF. DNA of the CDR3: TGTGCCTGGACCCCCCGGGGACTCAACTCGGAGACCCAGTACTTC. The chain carries TRBV30 and TRBJ2-5; D possibly corresponds to TRBD2 (6 bases). V was cut by 4 bases and J by 5 bases, with 20 bases left in between. The length of the CDR3 is 15 residues. Per the germline V gene, CDR1 is GTSNPN and CDR2 is SVGIG (reference sequence).

The chain uses TRBV19 and TRBJ2-7; D gene ambiguous. V was clipped by 6 bases and J by 0 bases, with 18 bases between them. The CDR3 totals 16 residues. Germline values: CDR1 LNHDA, CDR2 SQIVND (reference sequence). The CDR3: CASSPGPRAPSYEQYF. Here the CDR3 DNA reads TGTGCCAGTAGCCCAGGACCACGGGCCCCCTCCTACGAGCAGTACTTC.

J is TRBJ2-3 and V is TRBV7-2; weak D call: TRBD1 (5 bases). Germline V gene sequence: CDR1 SGHTA, CDR2 FQGNSA. Trimming stripped 2 bases from V and 5 bases from J, with 8 bases between. The length of the CDR3 is 13 residues. Here the CDR3 DNA reads TGTGCCAGCAGCTTATCGCAGGGAGATACGCAGTATTTT. It translates to CASSLSQGDTQYF.